This T cell receptor (beta chain) emerged from a study of Tregs in tolerant kidney transplant recipients. Findings and caveats of the study: Expanding Tregs on activated donor B cells appeared to best identify donor-specific TCRbeta clones. Biological reproducibility was not directly addressed, but technical replication error appeared minimal.

Related graft donors supplied nonmyeloablative bone marrow transplants, and mixed chimerism was transient. CD4+CD25+CD127- Tregs, CD4+CD25- non-Tregs, CD4 and CD8 cells were sorted. Germline V gene data show CDR1 as SGHNT and CDR2 as YENEEA. V dropped 3 bases and J dropped 0 bases, with 8 bases sitting between them. This CDR3 has 14 residues. With regard to this clone: Its target is not known.

Sequencing was performed with immunoSEQ multiplex PCR; in TCRdb, only in-frame clones are kept and a portion is missing. Here the sample spans approximately 50,000 clones, 91% being singletons. This sequence was found in a human patient who received a combined kidney and bone marrow transplant. A share of the T cells may be of graft donor origin. The chain joins TRBV11-3 to TRBJ1-1; TRBD1 might be the D (5 bases). Material: CD8+ T cells from blood (PBMCs), obtained 24 months after the transplant. CDR3 amino acids: CASSFGGVNTEAFF. In DNA, the CDR3 is TGTGCCAGCAGCTTCGGGGGTGTGAACACTGAAGCTTTCTTT. Full variable domain (rest looked up from reference TRBV11-3 and TRBJ1-1): EAGVVQSPRYKIIEKKQPVAFWCNPISGHNTLYWYLQNLGQGPELLIRYENEEAVDDSQLPKDRFSAERLKGVDSTLKIQPAELGDSAVYLCASSFGGVNTEAFFGQGTRLTVV.